Sequencing of this T cell receptor beta chain was carried out in a study of blood T cell repertoires in COVID-19. Data came from immunoSEQ multiplex PCR; TCRdb stores just in-frame clones and leaves some out. This sample has about 140,000 clones; approximately 84% occur once, and the top ten carry less than 2%. The CDR3 is made up of 12 amino acids. V lost 6 bases and J lost 6, with 6 bases in between. Germline CDR1 reads MDHEN; CDR2 reads SYDVKM. This TCR came from a woman aged 55-69 years with acute or convalescent COVID-19. The specimen was peripheral blood. J is TRBJ2-6 and V is TRBV28; D not resolved. The CDR3 DNA follows: TGTGCCAGCAGCTTCTCGGCCAACGTCCTGACTTTC. Translated: CASSFSANVLTF.